This TCR beta chain was captured by sequencing in a study of blood T cell repertoires in COVID-19. About the study: Acute and convalescent COVID-19 samples came from the United States, Italy and Spain.

In the source study's methods: Researchers report that nucleated cell counts were estimated from reference gene primer amplification. The data were produced by immunoSEQ multiplex PCR, yet TCRdb's version contains in-frame clones alone and is incomplete. The DNA gave D and trimming, while V, J and clone size come from that table. The sample records under 350,000 clones, around 86% being singletons. Trimming removed 0 bases from V and 4 bases from J; junction bases left unmatched: 6. The CDR3 loop spans 16 amino acids. Germline V gives CDR1 SGHDN, CDR2 FVKESK. This TCR was recovered from a man aged 18 to 29 with active or convalescent COVID-19. What was sequenced was peripheral blood. The chain couples TRBV14 to TRBJ2-5; 9 bases match TRBD1. This CDR3 reads CASSQDWDRVGETQYF. DNA of the CDR3: TGTGCCAGCAGCCAAGACTGGGACAGGGTAGGAGAGACCCAGTACTTC.